A selection of T cell receptor beta chains follows, all from one sample in a study of neurological immune-mediated disorders. From the 5' RACE reads, TCRdb called clonotypes with MiXCR, one entry per CDR3 protein. The sample has about 22,000 distinct CDR3 sequences, 10% seen once; the top ten hold about 20%. The sample was PBMCs. The origin of the receptors is a woman aged 55-70 years with HTLV-1-associated myelopathy (HAM/TSP). The CDR3 runs from the conserved cysteine through the conserved F or W. A D gene is named only where the DNA matches it firmly. Clone size is given for some rows only: seen once, a few or many times, or a class if the clone is expanded.

D	V	size	length	J	CDR3	DNA
.	TRBV5-1	many	13	TRBJ1-2	CASSLVAGQGYTF	TGCGCCAGCAGCTTGGTGGCAGGTCAAGGCTACACCTTC
TRBD1	TRBV18	many	15	TRBJ1-1	CASSPLQGQNTEAFF	TGTGCCAGCTCACCACTACAGGGGCAGAACACTGAAGCTTTCTTT
.	TRBV18	many	14	TRBJ2-5	CASSPPHTEETQYF	TGTGCCAGCTCACCACCGCACACGGAAGAGACCCAGTACTTC
TRBD1	TRBV5-1	.	14	TRBJ1-2	CASSSQGPTYGYTF	TGCGCCAGCAGCTCACAGGGGCCGACTTATGGCTACACCTTC
TRBD1	TRBV5-1	many	16	TRBJ1-2	CASSLGPGGGSYGYTF	TGCGCCAGCAGCTTGGGGCCAGGGGGCGGAAGCTATGGCTACACCTTC
TRBD2	TRBV4-1	many	14	TRBJ2-3	CASRGTSGEDTQYF	TGCGCCAGCAGGGGGACTAGCGGGGAAGATACGCAGTATTTT
.	TRBV3-1	many	14	TRBJ1-2	CASTGTLNTNGYTF	TGTGCCAGCACCGGGACCTTGAATACGAATGGCTACACCTTC
.	TRBV9	many	13	TRBJ1-5	CASSVGPNQPQHF	TGTGCCAGCAGCGTAGGGCCTAATCAGCCCCAGCATTTT
.	TRBV20-1	many	14	TRBJ2-2	CSARDGTETGELFF	TGCAGTGCTAGAGATGGGACGGAGACCGGGGAGCTGTTTTTT
.	TRBV20-1	many	14	TRBJ2-1	CSARGRDFYNEQFF	TGCAGTGCTAGAGGCCGGGACTTCTACAATGAGCAGTTCTTC
.	TRBV27	many	13	TRBJ2-1	CASSLSYYNEQFF	TGTGCCAGCAGTTTATCTTACTACAATGAGCAGTTCTTC
.	TRBV20-1	.	14	TRBJ1-1	CSAIASRGVTEAFF	TGCAGTGCCATAGCTTCCAGGGGCGTCACTGAAGCTTTCTTT
TRBD2	TRBV4-1	many	18	TRBJ2-1	CASSQDLLAGGSNNEQFF	TGCGCCAGCAGCCAAGATCTCCTAGCGGGGGGTTCCAACAATGAGCAGTTCTTC
.	TRBV10-3	medium-sized	15	TRBJ1-1	CAIGDQRGSYTEAFF	TGTGCCATCGGGGACCAACGGGGAAGTTACACTGAAGCTTTCTTT
.	TRBV5-1	.	15	TRBJ2-1	CASSLEDSSYNEQFF	TGCGCCAGCAGCTTGGAGGACAGCTCCTACAATGAGCAGTTCTTC
.	TRBV6-1	many	16	TRBJ1-4	CASTPPRRPTNEKLFF	TGTGCCAGCACGCCACCCAGGAGACCAACTAATGAAAAACTGTTTTTT
.	TRBV6-2/TRBV6-3	few	14	TRBJ1-5	CASQTGAVPQPQHF	TGTGCCAGCCAAACGGGAGCAGTTCCTCAGCCCCAGCATTTT
.	TRBV5-1	many	12	TRBJ1-1	CASQAEGTEAFF	TGCGCCAGCCAGGCGGAGGGCACTGAAGCTTTCTTT
.	TRBV7-2	many	17	TRBJ1-3	CASSLRGGGSSGNTIYF	TGTGCCAGCAGCTTAAGGGGGGGGGGCAGCTCTGGAAACACCATATATTTT
TRBD1	TRBV11-2	many	14	TRBJ2-7	CASSHGTYRGGKYF	TGTGCCAGCAGCCATGGGACCTACAGGGGCGGAAAGTACTTC
TRBD1	TRBV20-1	.	11	TRBJ1-2	CSSRTGDGYTF	TGCAGCTCTAGAACAGGGGATGGCTACACCTTC
.	TRBV7-6	many	17	TRBJ2-3	CASSLGFGGAVTDTQYF	TGTGCCAGCAGCTTAGGGTTCGGCGGGGCGGTGACAGATACGCAGTATTTT
TRBD2	TRBV2	.	14	TRBJ2-7	CASSERGGIYEQYF	TGTGCCAGCAGTGAGCGGGGGGGAATCTACGAGCAGTACTTC
TRBD1	TRBV14	medium-sized	13	TRBJ2-1	CASSSTGGAEQFF	TGTGCCAGCAGCTCGACAGGGGGCGCGGAGCAGTTCTTC
.	TRBV3-1	many	14	TRBJ2-6	CASSQGGGANVLTF	TGTGCCAGCAGCCAGGGGGGCGGGGCCAACGTCCTGACTTTC
TRBD2	TRBV20-1	many	15	TRBJ2-1	CSARVGGAVYNEQFF	TGCAGTGCTAGAGTGGGAGGGGCGGTCTACAATGAGCAGTTCTTC
TRBD1	TRBV29-1	.	13	TRBJ1-4	CSAAGQGDEKLFF	TGCAGCGCCGCCGGACAGGGTGATGAAAAACTGTTTTTT
.	TRBV7-9	many	15	TRBJ1-2	CASSLEAGINYGYTF	TGTGCCAGCAGCTTAGAGGCCGGTATTAACTATGGCTACACCTTC
.	TRBV20-1	many	15	TRBJ2-5	CSARSNPVWTETQYF	TGCAGTGCTAGATCTAACCCAGTTTGGACGGAGACCCAGTACTTC